This TCR beta chain came from a study of Ad26.COV2.S vaccination and SARS-CoV-2 variants. For the study at large: Once or twice, 56 days apart, Ad26.COV2.S was delivered intramuscularly.

Repertoires were generated with immunoSEQ multiplex PCR, while TCRdb's copy carries only in-frame clones and drops some. The data show 360,000 or so clones, with roughly 91% seen just once and 3.4% held by the top ten. This clone has just a few counts. Its antigen remains unidentified. Study-level findings and limits: Analyses of TCR breadth and depth may have underestimated total T cell responses. Spike-specific CD8+ and CD4+ T cell responses reportedly showed substantial breadth after vaccination.

With 6 bases removed from V and 4 bases from J, the gap between germline ends came to 16 bases. The CDR3 sequence is 16 residues long. From germline, CDR1 is MNHNY and CDR2 SVGAGI (reference sequence). Treatment reported: about 20 received Ad26.COV2.S at low or high dose, single or two shots; 5 received placebo; per-sample allocation not given. Each sample was drawn 63 days after the first injection (of vaccine or placebo). The specimen was peripheral blood, collected in a trial of Ad26.COV2.S vaccine versus placebo. This clonotype was obtained from a person aged 18 to 59 who received the Ad26.COV2.S COVID-19 vaccine or a placebo. The gene calls are TRBV6-6 and TRBJ1-6; possible D gene TRBD1, 5 bases. The CDR3 sequence is CASRSLQASYNSPLHF. CDR3 in DNA: TGTGCCAGCAGGTCGCTACAGGCTAGTTATAATTCACCCCTCCACTTT.